The 8 T cell receptor beta chains below come from one sample, sequenced in a study of cytomegalovirus exposure and HLA in healthy donors. The PCR was carried out with 60 Vbeta primers and 13 Jbeta primers. Here immunoSEQ multiplex PCR was the method, and the copy in TCRdb shows in-frame clones only, minus some. The sample comprises over 150,000 clones, roughly 80% of which are singletons, and more than 4% rests with the top ten. The sequenced sample consisted of PBMCs. These receptors were collected from a middle-aged man in good health and CMV-seronegative.

The V and J genes are TRBV27 and TRBJ2-3, with TRBD1 matching over 8 bases. The CDR3 runs to 15 residues. V shed 3 bases and J 1 base; nucleotides not matched to a gene: 3. The germline CDR1 and CDR2 sequences are MNHEY and SMNVEV (reference sequence). The CDR3 DNA is TGTGCCAGCAGTTTTAGGGACAGGCGCACAGATACGCAGTATTTT. As protein: CASSFRDRRTDTQYF.

The gene calls are TRBV5-4 and TRBJ2-7; TRBD2 agrees at 8 bases. The CDR3 runs to 15 residues. The V gene end was trimmed by 3 bases and the J gene end by 7 bases; junction bases not matched to a gene: 12. Germline V gene lookup returns CDR1 SGHNT and CDR2 YYREEE (reference sequence). The CDR3 region has the DNA TGTGCCAGCAGCTCGTTAGCGGGGCGGCCCTTGGAGCAGTACTTC. This translates into CASSSLAGRPLEQYF.

The rearrangement joins TRBV10-3 to TRBJ1-4, with D hard to call. The V end was cut by 0 bases, the J end by 8 bases, with 16 bases between. The V gene's germline CDR1 is ENHRY and CDR2 SYGVKD. CDR3 length: 16 residues. The CDR3 nucleotides read TGTGCCATCAGTGAGTCGTATAATGGTCGGGAAGAAAAACTGTTTTTT. As protein: CAISESYNGREEKLFF.

The rearrangement joins TRBV5-1 to TRBJ1-6; D is perhaps TRBD1 (5 bases). Trimming cost V 3 bases and J 9 bases, with 10 bases left between them. The CDR3 loop spans 13 amino acids. Germline V gives CDR1 SGHRS, CDR2 YFSETQ. The CDR3 spells CASSSDTSSPLHF. The CDR3, as DNA: TGCGCCAGCAGCTCGGACACGTCTTCACCCCTCCACTTT.

The chain uses TRBV6-6 and TRBJ2-7; 9 bases agree with TRBD2. Germline V gene lookup returns CDR1 MNHNY and CDR2 SVGAGI (reference sequence). CDR3 length: 15 residues. V lost 7 bases to trimming and J lost 5 bases; unmatched junction nucleotides: 12. The CDR3 nucleotides read TGTGCCAGCAATGGGAGCGGGGGGCGGCTCCACGAGCAGTACTTC. It specifies CASNGSGGRLHEQYF.

This clone was found a few times. The chain has TRBV5-1 and TRBJ1-1; perhaps TRBD1 as D (5 bases). CDR1 and CDR2 from the germline V gene are SGHRS and YFSETQ. CDR3 length: 12 residues. Trimming stripped 4 bases from V and 8 bases from J, with 12 bases between. CDR3 DNA sequence: TGCGCCAGCAGCCCCCAGGGCAGGGAAGCTTTCTTT. Residues: CASSPQGREAFF.

The chain is built from TRBV30 and TRBJ2-2, with D maybe TRBD2 (5 bases). V lost 2 bases to trimming and J lost 4 bases, with 8 bases between them. The CDR3 loop spans 13 amino acids. Looked up from germline, CDR1 is GTSNPN and CDR2 is SVGIG (reference sequence). CDR3 bases: TGTGCCTGGAGTTGGGAGACCACCGGGGAGCTGTTTTTT. Protein product: CAWSWETTGELFF.

This sequence joins TRBV7-2 and TRBJ1-6; 8 positions agree with TRBD1. V dropped 3 bases and J dropped 5; count of bases not matched to a gene: 3. This CDR3 has 15 amino acids. CDR1 is SGHTA and CDR2 is FQGNSA in the germline V gene. The CDR3 protein is CASSLDRAHNSPLHF. In DNA form, the CDR3 reads TGTGCCAGCAGCTTGGACAGGGCCCATAATTCACCCCTCCACTTT.